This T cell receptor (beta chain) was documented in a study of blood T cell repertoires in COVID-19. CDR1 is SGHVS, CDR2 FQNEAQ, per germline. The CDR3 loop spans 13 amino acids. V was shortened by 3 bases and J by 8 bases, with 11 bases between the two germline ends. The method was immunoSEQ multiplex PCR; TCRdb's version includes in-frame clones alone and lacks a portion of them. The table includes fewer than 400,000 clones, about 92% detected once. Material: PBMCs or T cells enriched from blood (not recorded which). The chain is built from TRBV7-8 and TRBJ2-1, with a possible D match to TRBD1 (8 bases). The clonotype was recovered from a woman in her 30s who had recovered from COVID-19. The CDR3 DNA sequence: TGTGCCAGCAGCTTTACAGGGGGGGATGAGCAGTTCTTC. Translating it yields CASSFTGGDEQFF.